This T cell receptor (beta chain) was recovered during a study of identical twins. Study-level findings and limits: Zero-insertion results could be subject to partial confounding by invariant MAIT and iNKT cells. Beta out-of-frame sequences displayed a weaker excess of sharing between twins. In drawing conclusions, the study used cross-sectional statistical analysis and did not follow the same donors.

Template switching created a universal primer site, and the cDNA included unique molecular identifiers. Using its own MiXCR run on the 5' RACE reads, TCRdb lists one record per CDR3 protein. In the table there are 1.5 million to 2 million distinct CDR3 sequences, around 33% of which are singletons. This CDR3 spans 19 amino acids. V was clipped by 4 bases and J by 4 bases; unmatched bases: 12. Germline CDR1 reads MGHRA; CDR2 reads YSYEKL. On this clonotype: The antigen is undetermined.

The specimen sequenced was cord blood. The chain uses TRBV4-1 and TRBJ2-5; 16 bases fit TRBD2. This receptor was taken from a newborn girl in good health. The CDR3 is CASSRLTGTSGRVVETQYF. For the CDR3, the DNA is TGCGCCAGCAGCCGATTGACCGGGACTAGCGGGAGGGTTGTAGAGACCCAGTACTTC.